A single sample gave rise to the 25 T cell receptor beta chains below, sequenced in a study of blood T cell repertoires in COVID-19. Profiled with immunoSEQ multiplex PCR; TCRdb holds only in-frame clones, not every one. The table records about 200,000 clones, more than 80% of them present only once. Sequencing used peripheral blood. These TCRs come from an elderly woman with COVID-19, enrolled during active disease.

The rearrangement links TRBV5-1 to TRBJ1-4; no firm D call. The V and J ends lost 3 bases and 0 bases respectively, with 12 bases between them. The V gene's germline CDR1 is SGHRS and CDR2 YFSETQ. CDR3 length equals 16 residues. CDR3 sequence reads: CASSSSYGATNEKLFF. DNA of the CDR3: TGCGCCAGCAGCTCTTCCTACGGTGCAACTAATGAAAAACTGTTTTTT.

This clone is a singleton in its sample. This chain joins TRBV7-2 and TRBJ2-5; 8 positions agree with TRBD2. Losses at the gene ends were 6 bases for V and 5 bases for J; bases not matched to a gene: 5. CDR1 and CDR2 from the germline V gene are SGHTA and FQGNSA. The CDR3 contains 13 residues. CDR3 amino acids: CASRSGGAETQYF. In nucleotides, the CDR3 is TGTGCCAGCAGGTCCGGGGGGGCGGAGACCCAGTACTTC. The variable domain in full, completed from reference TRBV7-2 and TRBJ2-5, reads GAGVSQSPSNKVTEKGKDVELRCDPISGHTALYWYRQSLGQGLEFLIYFQGNSAPDKSGLPSDRFSAERTGGSVSTLTIQRTQQEDSAVYLCASRSGGAETQYFGPGTRLLVL.

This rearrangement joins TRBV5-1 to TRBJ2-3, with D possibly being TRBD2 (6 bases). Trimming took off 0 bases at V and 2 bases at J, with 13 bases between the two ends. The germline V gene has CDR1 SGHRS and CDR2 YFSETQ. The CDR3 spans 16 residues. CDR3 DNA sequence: TGCGCCAGCAGCTTGGCCGCGGGGCGGTTCACAGATACGCAGTATTTT. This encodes CASSLAAGRFTDTQYF.

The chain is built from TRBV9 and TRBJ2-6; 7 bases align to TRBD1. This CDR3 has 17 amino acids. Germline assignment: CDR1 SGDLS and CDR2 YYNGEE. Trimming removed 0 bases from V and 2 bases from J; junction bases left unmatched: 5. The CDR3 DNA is TGTGCCAGCAGCGTAGACTACCAGGGGGCTGGGGCCAACGTCCTGACTTTC. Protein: CASSVDYQGAGANVLTF.

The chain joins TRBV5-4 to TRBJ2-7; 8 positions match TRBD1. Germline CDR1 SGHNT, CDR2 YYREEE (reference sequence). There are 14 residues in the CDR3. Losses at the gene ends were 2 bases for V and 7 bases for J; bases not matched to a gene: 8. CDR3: CASSLDRGDGEQYF. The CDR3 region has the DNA TGTGCCAGCAGCTTAGACAGGGGTGACGGTGAGCAGTACTTC.

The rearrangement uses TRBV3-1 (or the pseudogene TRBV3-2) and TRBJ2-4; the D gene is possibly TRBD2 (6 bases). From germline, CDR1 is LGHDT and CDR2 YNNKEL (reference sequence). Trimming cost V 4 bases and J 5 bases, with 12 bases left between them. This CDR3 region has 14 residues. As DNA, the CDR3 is TGTGCCAGCAGCCCTGGACTATCTCAAAACATTCAGTACTTC. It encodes CASSPGLSQNIQYF.

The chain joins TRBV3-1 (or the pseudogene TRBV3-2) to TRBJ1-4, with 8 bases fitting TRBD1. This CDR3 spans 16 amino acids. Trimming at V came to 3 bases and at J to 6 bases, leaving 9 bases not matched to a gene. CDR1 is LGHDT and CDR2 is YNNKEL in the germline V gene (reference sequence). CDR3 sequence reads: CASSQRGQGRYEKLFF. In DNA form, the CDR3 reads TGTGCCAGCAGCCAGAGAGGACAGGGTCGTTATGAAAAACTGTTTTTT.

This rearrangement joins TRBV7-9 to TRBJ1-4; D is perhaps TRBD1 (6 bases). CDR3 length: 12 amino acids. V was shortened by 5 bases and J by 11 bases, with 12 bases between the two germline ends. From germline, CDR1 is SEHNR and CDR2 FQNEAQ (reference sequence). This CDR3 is CASSHDTGKLFF. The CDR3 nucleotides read TGTGCCAGCAGCCACGATACAGGGAAACTGTTTTTT.

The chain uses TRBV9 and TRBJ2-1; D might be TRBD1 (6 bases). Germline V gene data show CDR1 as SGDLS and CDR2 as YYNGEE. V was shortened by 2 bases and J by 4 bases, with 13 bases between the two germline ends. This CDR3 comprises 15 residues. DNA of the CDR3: TGTGCCAGCAGCGTTGGGACACCTGGTTACAATGAGCAGTTCTTC. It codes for CASSVGTPGYNEQFF.

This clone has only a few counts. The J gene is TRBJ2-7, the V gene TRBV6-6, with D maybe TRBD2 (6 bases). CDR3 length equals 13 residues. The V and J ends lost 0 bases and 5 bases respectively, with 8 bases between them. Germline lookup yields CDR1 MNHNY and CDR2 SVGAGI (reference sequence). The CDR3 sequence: CASSYSGGNEQYF. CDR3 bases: TGTGCCAGCAGTTACTCGGGGGGAAACGAGCAGTACTTC.

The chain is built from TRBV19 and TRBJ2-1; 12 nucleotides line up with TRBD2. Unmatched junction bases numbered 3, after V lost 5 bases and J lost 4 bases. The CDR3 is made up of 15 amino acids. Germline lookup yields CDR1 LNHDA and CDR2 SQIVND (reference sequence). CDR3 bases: TGTGCCAGTAGTGGGGGACTAGCGGGTTACAATGAGCAGTTCTTC. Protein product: CASSGGLAGYNEQFF. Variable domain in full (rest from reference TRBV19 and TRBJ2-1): DGGITQSPKYLFRKEGQNVTLSCEQNLNHDAMYWYRQDPGQGLRLIYYSQIVNDFQKGDIAEGYSVSREKKESFPLTVTSAQKNPTAFYLCASSGGLAGYNEQFFGPGTRLTVL.

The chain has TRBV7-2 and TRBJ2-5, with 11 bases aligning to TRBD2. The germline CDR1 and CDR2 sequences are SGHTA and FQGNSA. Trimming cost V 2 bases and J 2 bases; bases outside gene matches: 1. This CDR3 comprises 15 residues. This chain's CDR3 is CASSLRLAGQETQYF. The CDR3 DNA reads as TGTGCCAGCAGCTTACGACTAGCGGGACAAGAGACCCAGTACTTC.

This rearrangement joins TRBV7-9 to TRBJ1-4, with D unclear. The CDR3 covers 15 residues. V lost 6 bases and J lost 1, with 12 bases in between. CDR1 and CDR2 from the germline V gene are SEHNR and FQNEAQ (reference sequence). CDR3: CASSLPRGTNEKLFF. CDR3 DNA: TGTGCCAGCAGTCTACCTCGGGGAACTAATGAAAAACTGTTTTTT. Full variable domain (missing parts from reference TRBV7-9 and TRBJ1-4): DTGVSQNPRHKITKRGQNVTFRCDPISEHNRLYWYRQTLGQGPEFLTYFQNEAQLEKSRLLSDRFSAERPKGSFSTLEIQRTEQGDSAMYLCASSLPRGTNEKLFFGSGTQLSVL.

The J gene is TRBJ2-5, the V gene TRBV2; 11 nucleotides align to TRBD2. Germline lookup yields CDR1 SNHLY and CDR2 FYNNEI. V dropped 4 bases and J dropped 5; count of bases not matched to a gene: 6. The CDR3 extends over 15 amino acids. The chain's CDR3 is CASSGLAGRRETQYF. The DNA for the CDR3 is TGTGCCAGCAGTGGACTAGCGGGAAGGAGGGAGACCCAGTACTTC.

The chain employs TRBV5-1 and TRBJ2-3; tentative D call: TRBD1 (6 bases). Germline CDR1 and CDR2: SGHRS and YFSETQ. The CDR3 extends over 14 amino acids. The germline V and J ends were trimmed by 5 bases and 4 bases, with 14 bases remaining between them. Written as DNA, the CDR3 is TGCGCCAGCAGGCAAGGGGGTCCGGCAGATACGCAGTATTTT. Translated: CASRQGGPADTQYF.

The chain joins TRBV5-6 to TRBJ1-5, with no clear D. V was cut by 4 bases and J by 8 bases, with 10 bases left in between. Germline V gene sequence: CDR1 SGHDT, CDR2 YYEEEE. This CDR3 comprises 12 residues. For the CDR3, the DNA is TGTGCCAGCAGCGTGGGGAGGGAGCCCCAGCATTTT. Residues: CASSVGREPQHF.

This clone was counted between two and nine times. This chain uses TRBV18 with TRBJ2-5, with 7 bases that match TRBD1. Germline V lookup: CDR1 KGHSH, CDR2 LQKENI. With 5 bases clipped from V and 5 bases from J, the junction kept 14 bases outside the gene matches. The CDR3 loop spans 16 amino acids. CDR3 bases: TGTGCCAGCTCAGCCCGACAGGGCTCACGGTGGGAGACCCAGTACTTC. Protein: CASSARQGSRWETQYF.

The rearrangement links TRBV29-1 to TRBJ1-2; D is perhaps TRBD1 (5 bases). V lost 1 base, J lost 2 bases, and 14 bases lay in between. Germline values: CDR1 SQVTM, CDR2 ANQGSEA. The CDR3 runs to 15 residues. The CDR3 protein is CSVEAGGEINYGYTF. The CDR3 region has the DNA TGCAGCGTTGAAGCGGGGGGGGAGATAAACTATGGCTACACCTTC. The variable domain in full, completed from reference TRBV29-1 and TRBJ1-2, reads SAVISQKPSRDICQRGTSLTIQCQVDSQVTMMFWYRQQPGQSLTLIATANQGSEATYESGFVIDKFPISRPNLTFSTLTVSNMSPEDSSIYLCSVEAGGEINYGYTFGSGTRLTVV.

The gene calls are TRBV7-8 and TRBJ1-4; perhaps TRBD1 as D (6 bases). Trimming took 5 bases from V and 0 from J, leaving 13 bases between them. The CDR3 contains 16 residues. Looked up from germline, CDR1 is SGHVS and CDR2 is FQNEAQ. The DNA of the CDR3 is TGTGCCAGCAGCGCACAGGGTGGCTCAACTAATGAAAAACTGTTTTTT. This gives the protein CASSAQGGSTNEKLFF.

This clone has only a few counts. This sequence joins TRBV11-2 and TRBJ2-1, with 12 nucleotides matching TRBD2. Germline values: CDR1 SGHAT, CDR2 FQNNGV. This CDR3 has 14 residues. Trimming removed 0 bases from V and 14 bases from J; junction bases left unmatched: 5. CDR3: CASSLDLAGGPEFF. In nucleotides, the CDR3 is TGTGCCAGCAGCTTAGATCTAGCGGGGGGGCCTGAGTTCTTC.

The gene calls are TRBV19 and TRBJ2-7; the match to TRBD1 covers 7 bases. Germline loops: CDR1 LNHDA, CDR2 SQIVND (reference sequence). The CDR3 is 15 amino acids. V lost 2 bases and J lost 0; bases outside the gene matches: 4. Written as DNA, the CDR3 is TGTGCCAGTAGTATAACCTGGGACAGCTCCTACGAGCAGTACTTC. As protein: CASSITWDSSYEQYF. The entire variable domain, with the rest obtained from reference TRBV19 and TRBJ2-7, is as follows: DGGITQSPKYLFRKEGQNVTLSCEQNLNHDAMYWYRQDPGQGLRLIYYSQIVNDFQKGDIAEGYSVSREKKESFPLTVTSAQKNPTAFYLCASSITWDSSYEQYFGPGTRLTVT.

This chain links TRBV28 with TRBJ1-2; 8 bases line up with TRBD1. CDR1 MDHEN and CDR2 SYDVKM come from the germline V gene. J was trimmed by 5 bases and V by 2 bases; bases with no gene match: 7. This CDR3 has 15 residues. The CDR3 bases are TGTGCCAGCAGTTTAGTGCAGGGGGCGAGGTATGGCTACACCTTC. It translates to CASSLVQGARYGYTF.

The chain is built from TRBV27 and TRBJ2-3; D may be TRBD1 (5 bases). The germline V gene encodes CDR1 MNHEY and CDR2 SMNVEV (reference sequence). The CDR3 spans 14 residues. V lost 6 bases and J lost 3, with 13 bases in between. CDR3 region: CASRQGLSTDTQYF. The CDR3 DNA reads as TGTGCCAGCAGGCAGGGCCTCTCGACAGATACGCAGTATTTT.

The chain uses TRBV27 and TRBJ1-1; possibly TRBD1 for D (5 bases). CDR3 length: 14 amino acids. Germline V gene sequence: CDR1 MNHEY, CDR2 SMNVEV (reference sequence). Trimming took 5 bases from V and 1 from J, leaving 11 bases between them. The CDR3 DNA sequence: TGTGCCAGCAGTCGGACACCCTGGAACACTGAAGCTTTCTTT. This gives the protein CASSRTPWNTEAFF.

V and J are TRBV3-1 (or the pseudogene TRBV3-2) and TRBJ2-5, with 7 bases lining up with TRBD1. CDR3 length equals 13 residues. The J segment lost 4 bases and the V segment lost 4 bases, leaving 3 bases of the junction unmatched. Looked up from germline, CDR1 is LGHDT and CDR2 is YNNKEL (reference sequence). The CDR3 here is CASSPSGGETQYF. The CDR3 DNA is TGTGCCAGCAGCCCCTCAGGGGGAGAGACCCAGTACTTC.